This section outlines one T cell receptor beta chain sequence together with its context. The CDR3 has 14 amino acids. Between the trimmed V and J ends, which lost 1 base and 1 base, there was a span of 7 bases. CDR1 and CDR2 (germline): SGHVS, FQNEAQ. The data were obtained in a study of blood T cell repertoires in COVID-19. Only in-frame clones appear in the TCRdb table, and some are missing; sequencing was by immunoSEQ multiplex PCR. The repertoire consists of 57,000 or so clones, with around 85% occurring once and the leading ten covering approximately 5%. This TCR was sampled from a man in his 70s with acute or convalescent COVID-19. The chain is built from TRBV7-8 and TRBJ2-5; D ambiguous. The sequencing input was peripheral blood. CDR3 in amino acids: CASSLVAFQETQYF. CDR3 DNA sequence: TGTGCCAGCAGCTTAGTGGCCTTCCAAGAGACCCAGTACTTC. The entire variable domain, with the rest obtained from reference TRBV7-8 and TRBJ2-5, is as follows: GAGVSQSPRYKVAKRGQDVALRCDPISGHVSLFWYQQALGQGPEFLTYFQNEAQLDKSGLPSDRFFAERPEGSVSTLKIQRTQQEDSAVYLCASSLVAFQETQYFGPGTRLLVL.